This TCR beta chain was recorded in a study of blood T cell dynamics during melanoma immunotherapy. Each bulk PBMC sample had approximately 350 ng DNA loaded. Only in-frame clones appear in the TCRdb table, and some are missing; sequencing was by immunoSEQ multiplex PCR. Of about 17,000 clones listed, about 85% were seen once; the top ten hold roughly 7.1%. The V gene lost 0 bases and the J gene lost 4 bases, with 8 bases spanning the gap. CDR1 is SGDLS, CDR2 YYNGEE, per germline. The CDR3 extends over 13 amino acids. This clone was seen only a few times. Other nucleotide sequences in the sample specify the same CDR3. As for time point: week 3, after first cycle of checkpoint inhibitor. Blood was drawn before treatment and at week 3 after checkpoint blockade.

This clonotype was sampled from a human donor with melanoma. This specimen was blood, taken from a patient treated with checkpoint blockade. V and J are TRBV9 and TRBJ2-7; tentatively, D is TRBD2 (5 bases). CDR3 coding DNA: TGTGCCAGCAGCGTAGGCCTAGCTTACGAGCAGTACTTC. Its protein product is CASSVGLAYEQYF.